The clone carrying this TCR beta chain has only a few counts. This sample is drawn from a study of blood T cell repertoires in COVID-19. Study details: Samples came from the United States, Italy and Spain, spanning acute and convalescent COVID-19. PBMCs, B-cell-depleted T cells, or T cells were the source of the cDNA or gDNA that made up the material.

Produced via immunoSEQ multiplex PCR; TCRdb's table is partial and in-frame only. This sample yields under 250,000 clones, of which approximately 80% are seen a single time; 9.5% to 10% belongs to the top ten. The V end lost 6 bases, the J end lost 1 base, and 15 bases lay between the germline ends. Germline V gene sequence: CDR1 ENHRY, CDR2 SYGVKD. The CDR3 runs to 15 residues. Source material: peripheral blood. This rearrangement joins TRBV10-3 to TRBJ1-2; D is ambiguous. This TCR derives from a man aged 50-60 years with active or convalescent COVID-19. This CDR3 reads CAIRAPRQDNYGYTF. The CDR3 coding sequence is TGTGCCATCAGGGCGCCGAGGCAAGATAACTATGGCTACACCTTC.